This TCR beta chain was obtained from a study of PD-1 blockade in classical Hodgkin lymphoma (dated by TCRdb to 2019 to 2021). With regard to the full study: Nivolumab dosing was 3 mg/kg intravenously every 2 weeks, continuing until either disease progression or unacceptable toxicity. A peripheral blood immune signature of response to PD-1 blockade in classical Hodgkin lymphoma was defined using TCR beta sequencing and CyTOF.

About this clone: No antigen is known for it. Qualities for individual bases were not recorded, and no much larger clone is one base off.

Genomic DNA was extracted with the Qiagen DNeasy kit from unsorted PBMCs and from negatively selected CD4+ and CD8+ fractions. Amplification of TCR beta CDR3 regions was done by immunoSEQ multiplex PCR with primers that anneal to V and J segments. Amplification bias was minimized using a synthetic immune receptor repertoire, and residual bias was removed computationally after sequencing. The paper's data handling went like this. Repertoire diversity was quantified as the Shannon entropy index using custom Python scripts. Unsorted, CD4+ and CD8+ repertoires were analyzed separately, except in combined analyses where CD4+ and CD8+ sequences were merged in silico. A clone counted as expanded when the clone's frequency after treatment rose at least 2-fold relative to C1D1, and clones undetected at baseline were given a pseudocount of 0.5. Singleton clones were defined as clones with 0 or 1 copy at C1D1, and non-singleton clones were defined as clones with 2 or more copies. Clones expanded in unsorted samples were annotated as CD4+, CD8+ or unknown by matching protein sequences in sorted samples from the same patient. Wilcoxon tests were applied to paired samples to test diversity changes from C1D1 to C4D1. In TCRdb, the immuneACCESS table is reduced to in-frame sequences with V and J assigned. These tables do not hold every clone; where another copy was compared, an unresolved V gene accounts for under half, and the others remain unexplained. V and J calls and clone size follow that table, whereas D and trimming were derived from the DNA. For this sample the table gives about 34,000 clones, of which 76% were detected only once. About 16% of the sample lies in the top ten.

CDR1 and CDR2, looked up from the germline V gene, are MNHEY and SVGAGI. Reading from cysteine to phenylalanine, the CDR3 counts 14 amino acids. The read is trimmed to its CDR3 DNA, 42 bases read in frame from base 1. Clipping removes 0 bases from V and 6 bases from J, with 3 as the unmatched junction base count. The meaning of the sample's time point label: cycle 2 day 1 (C2D1) of nivolumab. Relapse after autologous stem cell transplantation had occurred in all trial patients, and cohorts A, B and C were distinguished by prior brentuximab vedotin exposure. The trial cohort included 50 to 70 patients with relapsed/refractory classical Hodgkin lymphoma, and each patient had a best overall response of complete response, partial response or progressive disease. In the multi-cohort phase II CheckMate 205 trial, trial patients received single-agent nivolumab. An independent review committee assessed best overall response using the 2007 International Working Group response criteria. Trial PBMCs were obtained immediately prior to nivolumab initiation (C1D1) and on therapy at cycle 2 day 1 and cycle 4 day 1. After peripheral blood was drawn into 8 mL Vacutainer Cell Preparation Tubes, PBMCs were isolated by centrifugation and then cryopreserved.

The study at large found these results: Baseline TCR diversity was reported as lower in newly diagnosed patients than in healthy donors, and lower still in relapsed/refractory patients. Lower diversity was observed in patients in whom nivolumab was started less than 1 year after ASCT, and these patients were excluded from later analyses so that confounding by immune reconstitution would be avoided. Trial patients with a complete response had baseline diversity similar to that of newly diagnosed patients, while partial responders and progressors had significantly lower diversity. CD4+ but not CD8+ TCR diversity rose significantly by C4D1 (p=0.0027 vs p=0.16), most apparent in complete responders (p=0.02). The study was restricted to a single clinical trial cohort, and the causes of repertoire differences, possibly disease activity or prior therapy, were left undefined.

This TCR derives from a human donor with classical Hodgkin lymphoma. The sample consisted of peripheral blood mononuclear cells (PBMCs), taken before the second cycle of nivolumab. The chain joins TRBV6-5 to TRBJ1-2; TRBD1 agrees with 8 junctional bases. CDR3 loop: CASSYSAGGHGYTF. DNA sequence: TGTGCCAGCAGTTACTCGGCAGGGGGCCATGGCTACACCTTC.